The text below deals with one T cell receptor beta chain. Profiling relied on immunoSEQ multiplex PCR, and the TCRdb table lists in-frame clones only, not all of them. The profile shows around 150,000 clones, around nine tenths of them singletons. The data stem from a study of blood T cell repertoires in COVID-19. Germline V gene data show CDR1 as SNHLY and CDR2 as FYNNEI. Trimming left V 5 bases short and J 4 bases short, with 16 bases between. The CDR3 is 15 residues long. Material: peripheral blood. The origin of this receptor is a woman between 65 and 79 years old with COVID-19, enrolled during active disease. The chain combines TRBV2 with TRBJ2-3, with D perhaps TRBD2 (7 bases). CDR3 DNA sequence: TGTGCCAGCAGTCAACTAGGGGAGGGGGCAGATACGCAGTATTTT. It codes for CASSQLGEGADTQYF.